A selection of T cell receptor beta chains follows, all from one sample in a study of cytomegalovirus exposure and HLA in healthy donors. This table comes from immunoSEQ multiplex PCR, and its TCRdb copy is limited to in-frame clones, with some not included. Of some 150,000 clones listed, roughly three quarters were seen once; the top ten hold 1.1% to 1.5%. The sequencing input was PBMCs. The receptors stem from a woman aged 40 to 55 in good health and CMV-seronegative. Both conserved end residues are part of each CDR3. The D gene is left open where the match is weak. Only part of the rows carry a size: once, few, many, or a class if the clone is expanded.

d_gene,v_gene,j_gene,abundance,CDR3nt,CDR3aa
TRBD1,TRBV28,TRBJ1-1,-,TGTGCCAGCAGTCTCACAGGGGGCACTGAAGCTTTCTTT,CASSLTGGTEAFF
-,TRBV2,TRBJ2-7,-,TGTGCCAGCAGTGAAGACTCTTCCTACGAGCAGTACTTC,CASSEDSSYEQYF
TRBD1,TRBV2,TRBJ2-5,once,TGTGCCAGCAGACAGGGGGCTCGTCAAGAGACCCAGTACTTC,CASRQGARQETQYF
-,TRBV25-1,TRBJ1-3,-,TGTGCCAGCAGTGACAGGGCCATAGGCTCTGGAAACACCATATATTTT,CASSDRAIGSGNTIYF
TRBD2,TRBV5-4,TRBJ2-1,-,TGTGCCAGCAGCTTGTTAACCAGGCGGGGGGGCCTGAATGAGCAGTTCTTC,CASSLLTRRGGLNEQFF
TRBD1,TRBV5-1,TRBJ1-4,-,TGCGCCAGCAGCTTGAGACAGGGCGGAGAAAAACTGTTTTTT,CASSLRQGGEKLFF
-,TRBV11-2,TRBJ1-1,-,TGTGCCAGCAGATCCCCCGGGGGGCGCAGTGAAGCTTTCTTT,CASRSPGGRSEAFF
-,TRBV2,TRBJ1-3,once,TGTGCCAGCAGTGAAGCGCTCCCGAGCGGGGGCAGTGGAAACACCATATATTTT,CASSEALPSGGSGNTIYF
TRBD1,TRBV14,TRBJ1-1,-,TGTGCCAGCAGACCCAACAGGGGCGCTGAAGCTTTCTTT,CASRPNRGAEAFF
TRBD1,TRBV7-9,TRBJ2-1,-,TGTGCCAGCAGCCGCGATGGACAGGGCTACAATGAGCAGTTCTTC,CASSRDGQGYNEQFF
-,TRBV5-6,TRBJ1-5,-,TGTGCCAGCAGCTTGAGCGTCTTTAGCAATCAGCCCCAGCATTTT,CASSLSVFSNQPQHF
-,TRBV15,TRBJ1-2,-,TGTGCCACCAGCAGAGATTCTACCAACTATGGCTACACCTTC,CATSRDSTNYGYTF
-,TRBV5-6,TRBJ1-1,-,TGTGCCAGCAGCTTGGGACAGTCAGCTTTCTTT,CASSLGQSAFF
-,TRBV28,TRBJ1-1,once,TGTGCCAGCAAGACGGACAGCGCACGCTTAGCTTTCTTT,CASKTDSARLAFF
TRBD2,TRBV5-1,TRBJ2-3,once,TGCGCCAGCAGCTTGCAAGCGGGGGCTACCACAGATACGCAGTATTTT,CASSLQAGATTDTQYF
TRBD2,TRBV29-1,TRBJ2-5,-,TGCAGCGGTTCGAAGCGGGGAGATAAAGAGACCCAGTACTTC,CSGSKRGDKETQYF
TRBD2,TRBV11-2,TRBJ2-1,-,TGTGCCAGCAGTTCGGGGGGTCTAGCGGGGTCGTACAATGAGCAGTTCTTC,CASSSGGLAGSYNEQFF
TRBD1,TRBV6-1,TRBJ1-4,-,TGTGCCAGCAGTGATTATATGGACAGGGGATCGGAAAAACTGTTTTTT,CASSDYMDRGSEKLFF
-,TRBV2,TRBJ2-3,-,TGTGCCAGCAGAGAACCGGGACTCATCCGCACAGATACGCAGTATTTT,CASREPGLIRTDTQYF
TRBD1,TRBV27,TRBJ2-1,once,TGTGCCAGCAGTCTCGGGACAGGGGACCACAATGAGCAGTTCTTC,CASSLGTGDHNEQFF
-,TRBV19,TRBJ2-1,-,TGTGCCAGTAGTATATACGGACTAGCAGGGGGGAGCGGCAATGAGCAGTTCTTC,CASSIYGLAGGSGNEQFF
TRBD1,TRBV6-4,TRBJ1-1,-,TGTGCCAGCAGTGTTTCGACAGGGGCCACTGAAGCTTTCTTT,CASSVSTGATEAFF
-,TRBV7-8,TRBJ1-5,-,TGTGCCAGCAGCTTAGGGACAGCGAATCAGCCCCAGCATTTT,CASSLGTANQPQHF